This T cell receptor (beta chain) is from a study of beta chain features in type 1 diabetes. The authors reverse transcribed all of the isolated RNA, so sequencing captured expressed TCRB transcripts. The protocol was immunoSEQ multiplex PCR, while the TCRdb copy is restricted to in-frame clones and leaves out a portion. The sample includes about 900,000 clones, roughly 15% of them seen just once. Sequencing was done on a sample of naive CD4+ T cells from blood. The TCR sequence derives from a young woman in good health.

The CDR3 sequence is CASSDQGSYEQYF. CDR3 DNA sequence: TGTGCCAGCAGTGATCAGGGTTCCTACGAGCAGTACTTC. This chain connects TRBV6-6 to TRBJ2-7, with D possibly TRBD1 on 5 matching bases. The length of the CDR3 is 13 residues. Trimming stripped 5 bases from V and 1 base from J, with 9 bases between. CDR1 and CDR2 from the germline V gene are MNHNY and SVGAGI (reference sequence).